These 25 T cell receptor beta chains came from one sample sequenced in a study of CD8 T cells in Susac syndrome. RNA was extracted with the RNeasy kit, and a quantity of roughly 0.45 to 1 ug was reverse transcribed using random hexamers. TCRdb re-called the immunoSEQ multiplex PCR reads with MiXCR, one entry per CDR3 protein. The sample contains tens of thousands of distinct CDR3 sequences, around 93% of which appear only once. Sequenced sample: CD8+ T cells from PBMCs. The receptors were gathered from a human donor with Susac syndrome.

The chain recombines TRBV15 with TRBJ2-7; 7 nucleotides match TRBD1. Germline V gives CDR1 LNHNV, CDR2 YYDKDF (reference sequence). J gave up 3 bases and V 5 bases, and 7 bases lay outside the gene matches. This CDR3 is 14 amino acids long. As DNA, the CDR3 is TGTGCCACCAGCTCCTGGGACAGTTTCTACGAGCAGTACTTC. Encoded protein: CATSSWDSFYEQYF.

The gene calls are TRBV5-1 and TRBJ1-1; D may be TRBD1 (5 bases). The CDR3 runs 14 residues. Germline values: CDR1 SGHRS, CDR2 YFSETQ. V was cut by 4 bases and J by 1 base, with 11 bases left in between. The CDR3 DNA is TGCGCCAGCAGCCCGCTCGGGGCGAACACTGAAGCTTTCTTT. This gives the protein CASSPLGANTEAFF.

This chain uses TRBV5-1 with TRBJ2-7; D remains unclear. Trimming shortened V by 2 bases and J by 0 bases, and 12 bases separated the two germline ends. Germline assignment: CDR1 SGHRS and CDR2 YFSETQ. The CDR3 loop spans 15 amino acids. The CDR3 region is CASSFDPHPSYEQYF. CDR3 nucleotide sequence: TGCGCCAGCAGCTTCGATCCCCACCCCTCCTACGAGCAGTACTTC.

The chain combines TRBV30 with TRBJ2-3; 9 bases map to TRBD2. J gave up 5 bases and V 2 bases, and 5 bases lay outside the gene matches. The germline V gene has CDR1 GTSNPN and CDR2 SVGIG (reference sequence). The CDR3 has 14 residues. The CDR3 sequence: CAWSSGTSLDTQYF. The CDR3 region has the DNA TGTGCCTGGAGTTCCGGGACTAGCTTAGATACGCAGTATTTT. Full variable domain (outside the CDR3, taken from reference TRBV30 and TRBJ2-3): SQTIHQWPATLVQPVGSPLSLECTVEGTSNPNLYWYRQAAGRGLQLLFYSVGIGQISSEVPQNLSASRPQDRQFILSSKKLLLSDSGFYLCAWSSGTSLDTQYFGPGTRLTVL.

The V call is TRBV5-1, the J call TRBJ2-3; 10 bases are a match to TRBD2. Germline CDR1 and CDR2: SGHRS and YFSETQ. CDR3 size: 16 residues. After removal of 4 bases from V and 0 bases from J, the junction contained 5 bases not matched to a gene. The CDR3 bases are TGCGCCAGCAGCCTCGGACTAGCGGCTAGCACAGATACGCAGTATTTT. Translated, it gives CASSLGLAASTDTQYF.

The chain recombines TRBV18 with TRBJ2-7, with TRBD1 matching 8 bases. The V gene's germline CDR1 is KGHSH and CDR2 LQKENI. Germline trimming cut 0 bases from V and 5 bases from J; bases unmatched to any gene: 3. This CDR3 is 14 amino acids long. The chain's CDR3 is CASSPPGQGHEQYF. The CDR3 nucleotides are TGTGCCAGCTCACCACCTGGACAGGGCCACGAGCAGTACTTC.

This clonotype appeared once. The CDR3 DNA reads TGTGCCAGCAGATTATCGGACAGGGGAAACGAGCAGTACTTC. Protein product: CASRLSDRGNEQYF. The rearrangement joins TRBV4-2 to TRBJ2-7; 9 nucleotides match TRBD1. The CDR3 is made up of 14 amino acids. CDR1 and CDR2 from the germline V gene are LGHNA and YNFKEQ. The V gene end was trimmed by 6 bases and the J gene end by 5 bases; junction bases not matched to a gene: 8.

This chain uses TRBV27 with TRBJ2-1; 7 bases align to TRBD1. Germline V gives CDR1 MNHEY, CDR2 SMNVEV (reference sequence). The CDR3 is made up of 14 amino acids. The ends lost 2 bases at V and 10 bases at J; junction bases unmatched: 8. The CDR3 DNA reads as TGTGCCAGCAGTTTAAAAGGGGGCCAACAGGAGCAGTTCTTC. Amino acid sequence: CASSLKGGQQEQFF.

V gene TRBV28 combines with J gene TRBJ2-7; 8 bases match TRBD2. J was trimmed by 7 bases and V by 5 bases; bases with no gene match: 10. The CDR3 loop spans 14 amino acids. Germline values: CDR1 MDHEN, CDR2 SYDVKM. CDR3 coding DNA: TGTGCCAGCAGTACCCCTAGCGGGCCTTTGGAGCAGTACTTC. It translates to CASSTPSGPLEQYF. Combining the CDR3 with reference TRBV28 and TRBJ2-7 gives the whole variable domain DVKVTQSSRYLVKRTGEKVFLECVQDMDHENMFWYRQDPGLGLRLIYFSYDVKMKEKGDIPEGYSVSREKKERFSLILESASTNQTSMYLCASSTPSGPLEQYFGPGTRLTVT.

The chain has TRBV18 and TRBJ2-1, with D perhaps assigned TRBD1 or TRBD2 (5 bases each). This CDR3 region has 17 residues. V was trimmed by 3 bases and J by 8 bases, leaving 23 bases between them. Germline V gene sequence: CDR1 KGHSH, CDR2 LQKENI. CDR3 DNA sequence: TGTGCCAGCTCACCTCAACCCCCGGGGCACCAAGGCGATGAGCAGTTCTTC. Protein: CASSPQPPGHQGDEQFF.

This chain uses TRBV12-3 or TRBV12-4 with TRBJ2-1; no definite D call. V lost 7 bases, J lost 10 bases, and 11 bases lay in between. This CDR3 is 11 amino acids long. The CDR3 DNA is TGTGCCAGCATGGGTCTGGGAGAGCAGTTCTTC. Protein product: CASMGLGEQFF.

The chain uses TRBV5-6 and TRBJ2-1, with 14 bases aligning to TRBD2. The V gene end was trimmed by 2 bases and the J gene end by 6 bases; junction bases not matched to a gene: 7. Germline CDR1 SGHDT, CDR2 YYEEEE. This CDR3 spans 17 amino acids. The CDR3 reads CASSFGLAGGSANEQFF. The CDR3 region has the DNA TGTGCCAGCAGCTTCGGACTAGCGGGAGGATCGGCCAATGAGCAGTTCTTC.

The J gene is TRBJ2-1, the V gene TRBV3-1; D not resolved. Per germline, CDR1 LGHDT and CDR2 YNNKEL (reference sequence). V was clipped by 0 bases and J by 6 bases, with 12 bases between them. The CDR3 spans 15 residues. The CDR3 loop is CASSQDRAFFNEQFF. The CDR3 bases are TGTGCCAGCAGCCAAGACCGTGCTTTCTTCAATGAGCAGTTCTTC.

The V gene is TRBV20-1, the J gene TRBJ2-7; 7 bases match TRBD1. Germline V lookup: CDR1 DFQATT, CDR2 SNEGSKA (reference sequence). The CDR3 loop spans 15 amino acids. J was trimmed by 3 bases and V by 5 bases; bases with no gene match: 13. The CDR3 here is CSAPGRTGEFYEQYF. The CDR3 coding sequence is TGCAGTGCTCCAGGCCGAACAGGGGAGTTCTACGAGCAGTACTTC.

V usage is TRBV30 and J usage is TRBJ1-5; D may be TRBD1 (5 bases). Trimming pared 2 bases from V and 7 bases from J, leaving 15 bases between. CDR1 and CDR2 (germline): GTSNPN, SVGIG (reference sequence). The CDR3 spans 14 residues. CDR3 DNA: TGTGCCTGGAGTATCAGAATGGGGGAACAGCCCCAGCATTTT. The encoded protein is CAWSIRMGEQPQHF. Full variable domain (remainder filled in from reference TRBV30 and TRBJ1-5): SQTIHQWPATLVQPVGSPLSLECTVEGTSNPNLYWYRQAAGRGLQLLFYSVGIGQISSEVPQNLSASRPQDRQFILSSKKLLLSDSGFYLCAWSIRMGEQPQHFGDGTRLSIL.

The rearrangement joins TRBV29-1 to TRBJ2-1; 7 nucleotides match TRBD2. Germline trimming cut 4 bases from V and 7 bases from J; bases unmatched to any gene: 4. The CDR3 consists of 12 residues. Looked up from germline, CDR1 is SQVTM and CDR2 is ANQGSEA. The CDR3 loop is CSVAAGVNEQFF. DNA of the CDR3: TGCAGCGTTGCGGCGGGAGTAAATGAGCAGTTCTTC.

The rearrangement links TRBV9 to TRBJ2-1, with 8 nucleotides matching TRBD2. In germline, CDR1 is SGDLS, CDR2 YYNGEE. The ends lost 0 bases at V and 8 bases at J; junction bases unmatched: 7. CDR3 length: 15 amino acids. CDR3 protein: CASSVAGTSFDEQFF. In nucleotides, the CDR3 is TGTGCCAGCAGCGTAGCTGGGACTAGTTTTGATGAGCAGTTCTTC. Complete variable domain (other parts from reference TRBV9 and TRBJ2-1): DSGVTQTPKHLITATGQRVTLRCSPRSGDLSVYWYQQSLDQGLQFLIQYYNGEERAKGNILERFSAQQFPDLHSELNLSSLELGDSALYFCASSVAGTSFDEQFFGPGTRLTVL.

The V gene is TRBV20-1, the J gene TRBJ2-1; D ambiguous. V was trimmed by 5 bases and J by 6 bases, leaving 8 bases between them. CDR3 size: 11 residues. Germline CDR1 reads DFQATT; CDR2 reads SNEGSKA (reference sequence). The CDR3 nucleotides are TGCAGTGCTGGACCAACCAATGAGCAGTTCTTC. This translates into CSAGPTNEQFF.

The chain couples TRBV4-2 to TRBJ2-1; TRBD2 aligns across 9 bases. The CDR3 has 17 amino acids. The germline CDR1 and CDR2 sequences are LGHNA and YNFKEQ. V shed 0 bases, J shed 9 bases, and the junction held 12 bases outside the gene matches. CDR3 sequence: CASSQDPLAGGPSEQFF. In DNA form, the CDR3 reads TGTGCCAGCAGCCAAGATCCCCTGGCGGGAGGGCCTAGTGAGCAGTTCTTC.

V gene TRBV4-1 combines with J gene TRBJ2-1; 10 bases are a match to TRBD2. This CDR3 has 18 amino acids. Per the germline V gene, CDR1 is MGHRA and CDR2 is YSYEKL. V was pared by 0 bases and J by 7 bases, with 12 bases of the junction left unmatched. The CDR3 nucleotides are TGCGCCAGCAGCCAAGATCGGCTAGCGGGAGCTGAGGGGAATGAGCAGTTCTTC. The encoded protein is CASSQDRLAGAEGNEQFF.

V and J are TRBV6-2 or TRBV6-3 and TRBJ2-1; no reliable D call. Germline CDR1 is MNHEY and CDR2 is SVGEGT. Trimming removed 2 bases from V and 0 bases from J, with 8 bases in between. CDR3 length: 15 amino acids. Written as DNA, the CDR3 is TGTGCCAGCAGTTACGACGGAACCTCCTACAATGAGCAGTTCTTC. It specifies CASSYDGTSYNEQFF.

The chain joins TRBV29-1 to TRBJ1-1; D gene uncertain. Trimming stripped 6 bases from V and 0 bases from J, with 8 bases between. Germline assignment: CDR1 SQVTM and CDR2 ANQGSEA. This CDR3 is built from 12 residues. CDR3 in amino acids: CSVKSMNTEAFF. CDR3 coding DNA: TGCAGCGTAAAGAGTATGAACACTGAAGCTTTCTTT. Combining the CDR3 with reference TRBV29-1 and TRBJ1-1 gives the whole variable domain SAVISQKPSRDICQRGTSLTIQCQVDSQVTMMFWYRQQPGQSLTLIATANQGSEATYESGFVIDKFPISRPNLTFSTLTVSNMSPEDSSIYLCSVKSMNTEAFFGQGTRLTVV.

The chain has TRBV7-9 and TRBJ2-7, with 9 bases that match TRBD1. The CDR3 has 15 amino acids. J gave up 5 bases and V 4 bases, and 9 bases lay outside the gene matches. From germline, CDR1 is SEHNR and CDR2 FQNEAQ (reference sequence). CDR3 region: CASSSNRDRVHEQYF. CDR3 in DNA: TGTGCCAGCAGCTCAAACCGGGACAGGGTCCACGAGCAGTACTTC.

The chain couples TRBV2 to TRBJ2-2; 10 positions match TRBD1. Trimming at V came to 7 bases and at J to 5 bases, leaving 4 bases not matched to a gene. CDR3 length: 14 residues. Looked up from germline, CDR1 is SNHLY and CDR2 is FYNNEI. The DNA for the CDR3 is TGTGCCAGCATGGGACAGGGGCGGACCGGGGAGCTGTTTTTT. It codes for CASMGQGRTGELFF.

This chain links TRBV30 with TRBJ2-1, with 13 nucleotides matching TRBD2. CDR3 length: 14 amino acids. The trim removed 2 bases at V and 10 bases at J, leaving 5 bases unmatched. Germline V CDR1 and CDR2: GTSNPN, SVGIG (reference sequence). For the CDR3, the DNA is TGTGCCTGGAGTCGACTAGCGGGAGGTAGGGAGCAGTTCTTC. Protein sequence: CAWSRLAGGREQFF.